The T cell receptor (beta chain) described here comes from a study of blood T cell repertoires in COVID-19. Study overall: Researchers got acute and convalescent COVID-19 samples from the United States, Italy and Spain. Sample material is recorded as cDNA or gDNA derived from T cells, B-cell-depleted T cells, or PBMCs.

Per the original methods: Estimation of nucleated cell counts was performed using reference gene primer amplification. Libraries were prepared by immunoSEQ multiplex PCR; TCRdb keeps only in-frame clonotypes and omits some of them. V, J and clone size are those of that table, while D and trimming were read from the DNA. Of 250,000 to 300,000 clones listed, 85% to 90% are singletons. Seattle cases were enrolled at active infection and followed longitudinally. The CDR3 totals 16 residues. The ends lost 0 bases at V and 4 bases at J; junction bases unmatched: 5. Per germline, CDR1 MDHEN and CDR2 SYDVKM. The material sequenced was peripheral blood. This chain joins TRBV28 and TRBJ2-3; TRBD2 agrees at 9 bases. This receptor was identified in a woman between 25 and 40 years old with COVID-19, enrolled during active disease. This CDR3 reads CASSLCGGGGSDTQYF. CDR3 sequence (DNA): TGTGCCAGCAGTTTATGCGGCGGGGGGGGGTCAGATACGCAGTATTTT.